This TCR beta chain was obtained from a study of blood T cell repertoires in COVID-19. This clone was detected a few times. Germline values: CDR1 MDHEN, CDR2 SYDVKM. The CDR3 consists of 13 residues. V gave up 4 bases and J gave up 2 bases, with 9 bases separating them. The table came from immunoSEQ multiplex PCR; TCRdb's copy has only in-frame clones and leaves some out. The profile shows more than 200,000 clones, around 90% of them singletons. The origin of this receptor is a man aged 25-40 years in a cohort exposed to, infected with or recovered from COVID-19 (not recorded which). The chain is built from TRBV28 and TRBJ2-7; D call uncertain. The sequenced sample was PBMCs or T cells enriched from blood (not recorded which). The DNA of the CDR3 is TGTGCCAGCAGTTCGCCCAGGCCCTACGAGCAGTACTTC. Its protein product is CASSSPRPYEQYF.